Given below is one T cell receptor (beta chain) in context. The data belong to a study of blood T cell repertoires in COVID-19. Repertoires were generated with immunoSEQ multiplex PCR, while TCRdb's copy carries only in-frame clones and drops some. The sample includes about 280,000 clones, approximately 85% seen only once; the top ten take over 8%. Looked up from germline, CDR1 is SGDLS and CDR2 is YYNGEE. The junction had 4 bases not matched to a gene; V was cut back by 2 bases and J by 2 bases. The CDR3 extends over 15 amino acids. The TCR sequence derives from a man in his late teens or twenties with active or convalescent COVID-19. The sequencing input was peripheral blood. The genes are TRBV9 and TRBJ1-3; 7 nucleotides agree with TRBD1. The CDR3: CASSVDRAAGNTIYF. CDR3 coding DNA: TGTGCCAGCAGCGTCGACAGGGCGGCTGGAAACACCATATATTTT.